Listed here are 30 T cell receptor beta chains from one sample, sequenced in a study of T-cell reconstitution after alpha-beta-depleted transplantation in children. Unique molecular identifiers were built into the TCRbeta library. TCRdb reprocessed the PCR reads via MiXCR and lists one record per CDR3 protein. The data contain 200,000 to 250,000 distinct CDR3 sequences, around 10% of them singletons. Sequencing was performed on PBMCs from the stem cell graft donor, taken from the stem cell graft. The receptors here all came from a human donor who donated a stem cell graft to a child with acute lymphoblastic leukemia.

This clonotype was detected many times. The CDR3 sequence is CASSLVSGAGNTIYF. Here the CDR3 DNA reads TGTGCCAGCAGTTTAGTCTCCGGGGCTGGAAACACCATATATTTT. The chain carries TRBV12-3 or TRBV12-4 and TRBJ1-3; D gene unclear. V was pared by 1 base and J by 2 bases, with 9 bases between. CDR3 length: 15 residues.

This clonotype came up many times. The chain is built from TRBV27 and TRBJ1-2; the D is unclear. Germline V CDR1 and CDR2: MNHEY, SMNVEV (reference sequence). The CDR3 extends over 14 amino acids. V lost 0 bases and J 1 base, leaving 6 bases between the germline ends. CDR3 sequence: CASSLSSGNYGYTF. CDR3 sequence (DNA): TGTGCCAGCAGTTTATCATCTGGTAACTATGGCTACACCTTC.

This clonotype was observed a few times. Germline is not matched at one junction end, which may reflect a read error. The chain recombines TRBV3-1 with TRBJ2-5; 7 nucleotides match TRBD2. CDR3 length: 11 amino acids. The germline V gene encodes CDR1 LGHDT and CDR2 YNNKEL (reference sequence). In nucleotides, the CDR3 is TGTGCCAGCAGCCAAGAAGGACTAGGGAACTTC. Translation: CASSQEGLGNF.

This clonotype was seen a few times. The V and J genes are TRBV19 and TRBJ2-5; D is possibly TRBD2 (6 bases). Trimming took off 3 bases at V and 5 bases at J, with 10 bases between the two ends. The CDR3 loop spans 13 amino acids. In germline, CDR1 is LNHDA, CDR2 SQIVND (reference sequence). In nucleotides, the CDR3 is TGTGCCAGTAGTATTGAGGAGGGGGAGACCCAGTACTTC. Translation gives CASSIEEGETQYF. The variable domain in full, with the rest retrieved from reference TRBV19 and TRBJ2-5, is DGGITQSPKYLFRKEGQNVTLSCEQNLNHDAMYWYRQDPGQGLRLIYYSQIVNDFQKGDIAEGYSVSREKKESFPLTVTSAQKNPTAFYLCASSIEEGETQYFGPGTRLLVL.

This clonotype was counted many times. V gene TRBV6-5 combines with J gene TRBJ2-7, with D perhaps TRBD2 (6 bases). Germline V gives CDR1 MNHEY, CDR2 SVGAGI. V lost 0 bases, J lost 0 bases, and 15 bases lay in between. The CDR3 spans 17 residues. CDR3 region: CASSYSSGSAASYEQYF. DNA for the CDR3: TGTGCCAGCAGTTACTCGAGCGGGTCAGCTGCCTCCTACGAGCAGTACTTC.

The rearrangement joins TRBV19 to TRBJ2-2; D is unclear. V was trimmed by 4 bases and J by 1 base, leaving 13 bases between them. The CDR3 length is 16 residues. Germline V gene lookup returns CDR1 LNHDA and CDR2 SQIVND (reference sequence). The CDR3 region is CASSKPWQLNTGELFF. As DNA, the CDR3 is TGTGCCAGTAGTAAACCGTGGCAGTTGAACACCGGGGAGCTGTTTTTT.

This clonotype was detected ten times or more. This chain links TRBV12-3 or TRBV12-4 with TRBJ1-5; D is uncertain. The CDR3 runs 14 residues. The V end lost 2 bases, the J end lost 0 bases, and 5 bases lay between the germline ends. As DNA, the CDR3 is TGTGCCAGCAGTTTATTCCATAGCAATCAGCCCCAGCATTTT. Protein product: CASSLFHSNQPQHF.

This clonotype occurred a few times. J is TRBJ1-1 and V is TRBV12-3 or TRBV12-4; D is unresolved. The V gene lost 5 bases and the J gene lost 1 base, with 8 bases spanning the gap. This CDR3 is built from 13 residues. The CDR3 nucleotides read TGTGCCAGCAGTAGATTCCCGAACACTGAAGCTTTCTTT. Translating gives CASSRFPNTEAFF.

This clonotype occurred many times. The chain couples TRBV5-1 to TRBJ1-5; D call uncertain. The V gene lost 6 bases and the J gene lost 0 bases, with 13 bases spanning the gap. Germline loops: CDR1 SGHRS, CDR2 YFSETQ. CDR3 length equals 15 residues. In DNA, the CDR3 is TGCGCCAGCAAACACGACCTTTATAGCAATCAGCCCCAGCATTTT. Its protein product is CASKHDLYSNQPQHF.

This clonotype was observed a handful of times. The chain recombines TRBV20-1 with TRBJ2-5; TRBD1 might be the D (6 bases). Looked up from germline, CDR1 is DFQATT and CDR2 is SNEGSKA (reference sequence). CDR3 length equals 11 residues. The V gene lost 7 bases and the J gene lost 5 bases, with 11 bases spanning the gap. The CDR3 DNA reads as TGCAGTGGCCGAAGGGGGGAGACCCAGTACTTC. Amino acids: CSGRRGETQYF.

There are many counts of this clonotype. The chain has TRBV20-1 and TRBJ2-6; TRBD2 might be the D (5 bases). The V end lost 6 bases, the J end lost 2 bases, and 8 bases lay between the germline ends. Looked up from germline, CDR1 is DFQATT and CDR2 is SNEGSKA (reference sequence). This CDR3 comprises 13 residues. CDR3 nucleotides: TGCAGTGCCGAGAGGGCTGGGGCCAACGTCCTGACTTTC. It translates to CSAERAGANVLTF.

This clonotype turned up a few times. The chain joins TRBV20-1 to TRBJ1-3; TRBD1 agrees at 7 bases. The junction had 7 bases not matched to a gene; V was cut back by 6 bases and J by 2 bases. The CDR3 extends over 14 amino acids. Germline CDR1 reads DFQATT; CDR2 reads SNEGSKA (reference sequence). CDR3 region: CSATQGNTGNTIYF. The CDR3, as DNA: TGCAGTGCGACACAGGGGAATACTGGAAACACCATATATTTT.

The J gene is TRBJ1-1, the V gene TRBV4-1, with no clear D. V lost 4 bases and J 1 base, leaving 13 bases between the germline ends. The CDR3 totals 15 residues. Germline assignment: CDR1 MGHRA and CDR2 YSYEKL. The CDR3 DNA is TGCGCCAGCAGCCCAACCGAAAACAGGAACACTGAAGCTTTCTTT. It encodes CASSPTENRNTEAFF.

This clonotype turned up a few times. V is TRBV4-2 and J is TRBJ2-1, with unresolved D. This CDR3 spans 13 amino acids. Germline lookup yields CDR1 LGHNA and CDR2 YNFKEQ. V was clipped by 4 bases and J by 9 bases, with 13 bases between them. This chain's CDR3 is CASSPPQAVEQFF. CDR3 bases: TGTGCCAGCAGCCCCCCCCAGGCTGTTGAGCAGTTCTTC.

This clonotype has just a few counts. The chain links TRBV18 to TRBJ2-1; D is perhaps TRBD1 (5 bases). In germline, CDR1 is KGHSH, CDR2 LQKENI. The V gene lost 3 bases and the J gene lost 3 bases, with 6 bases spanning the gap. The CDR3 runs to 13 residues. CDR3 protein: CASSPGHYNEQFF. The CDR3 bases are TGTGCCAGCTCACCGGGGCACTACAATGAGCAGTTCTTC. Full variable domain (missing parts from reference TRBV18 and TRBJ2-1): NAGVMQNPRHLVRRRGQEARLRCSPMKGHSHVYWYRQLPEEGLKFMVYLQKENIIDESGMPKERFSAEFPKEGPSILRIQQVVRGDSAAYFCASSPGHYNEQFFGPGTRLTVL.

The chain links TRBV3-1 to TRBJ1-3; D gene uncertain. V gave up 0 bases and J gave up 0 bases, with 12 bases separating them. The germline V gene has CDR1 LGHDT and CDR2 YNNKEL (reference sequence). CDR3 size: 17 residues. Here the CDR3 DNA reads TGTGCCAGCAGCCAAGATCGGGGAGGGAACTCTGGAAACACCATATATTTT. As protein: CASSQDRGGNSGNTIYF.

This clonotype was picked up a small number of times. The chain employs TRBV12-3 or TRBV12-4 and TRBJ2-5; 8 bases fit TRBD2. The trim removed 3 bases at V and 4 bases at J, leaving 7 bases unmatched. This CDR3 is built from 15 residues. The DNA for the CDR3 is TGTGCCAGCAGTTTCGGGGGGGCATTAGGAGAGACCCAGTACTTC. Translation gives CASSFGGALGETQYF.

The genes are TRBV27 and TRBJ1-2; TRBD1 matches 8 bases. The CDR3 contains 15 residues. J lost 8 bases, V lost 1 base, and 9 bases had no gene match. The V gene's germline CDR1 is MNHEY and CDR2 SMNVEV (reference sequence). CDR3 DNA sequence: TGTGCCAGCAGTTTATTTGGACAGGGAAAGAGCGGCTACACCTTC. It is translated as CASSLFGQGKSGYTF.

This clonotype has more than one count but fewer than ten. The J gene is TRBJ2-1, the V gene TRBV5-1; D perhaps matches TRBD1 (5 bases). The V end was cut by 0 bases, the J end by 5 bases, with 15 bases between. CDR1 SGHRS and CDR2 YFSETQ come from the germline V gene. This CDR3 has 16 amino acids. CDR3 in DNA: TGCGCCAGCAGCTTGGGTAGAAGGGGCCTCGACAATGAGCAGTTCTTC. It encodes CASSLGRRGLDNEQFF.

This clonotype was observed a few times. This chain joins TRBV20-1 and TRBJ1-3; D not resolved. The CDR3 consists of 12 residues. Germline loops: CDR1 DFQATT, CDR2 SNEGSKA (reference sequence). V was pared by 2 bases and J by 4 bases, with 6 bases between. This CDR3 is CSARPPGNTIYF. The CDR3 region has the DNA TGCAGTGCTAGACCCCCAGGAAACACCATATATTTT.

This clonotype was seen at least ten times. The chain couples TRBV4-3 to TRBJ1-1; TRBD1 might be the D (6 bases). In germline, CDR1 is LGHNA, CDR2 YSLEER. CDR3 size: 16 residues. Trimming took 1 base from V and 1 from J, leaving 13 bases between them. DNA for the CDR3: TGCGCCAGCAGCCAAGGCAGGGGCCTTGGGAACACTGAAGCTTTCTTT. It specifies CASSQGRGLGNTEAFF.

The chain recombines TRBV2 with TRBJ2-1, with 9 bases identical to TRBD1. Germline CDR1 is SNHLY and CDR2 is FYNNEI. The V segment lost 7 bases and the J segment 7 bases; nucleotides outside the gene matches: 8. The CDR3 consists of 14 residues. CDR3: CASMRDRAENEQFF. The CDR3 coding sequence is TGTGCCAGCATGAGGGACAGGGCTGAAAATGAGCAGTTCTTC.

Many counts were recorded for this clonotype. DNA of the CDR3: TGCAGTGCCCCGATTATAGCGGGGGGCTACGAGCAGTACTTC. This gives the protein CSAPIIAGGYEQYF. The gene calls are TRBV20-1 and TRBJ2-7, with 10 bases fitting TRBD2. J was trimmed by 3 bases and V by 6 bases; bases with no gene match: 8. Germline V gene lookup returns CDR1 DFQATT and CDR2 SNEGSKA (reference sequence). This CDR3 comprises 14 residues.

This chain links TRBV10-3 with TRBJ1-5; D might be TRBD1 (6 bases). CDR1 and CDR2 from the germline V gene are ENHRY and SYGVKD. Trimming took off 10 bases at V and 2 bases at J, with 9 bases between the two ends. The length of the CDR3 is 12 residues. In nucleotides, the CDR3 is TGTGCCACCCGACAGGGCAATCAGCCCCAGCATTTT. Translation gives CATRQGNQPQHF.

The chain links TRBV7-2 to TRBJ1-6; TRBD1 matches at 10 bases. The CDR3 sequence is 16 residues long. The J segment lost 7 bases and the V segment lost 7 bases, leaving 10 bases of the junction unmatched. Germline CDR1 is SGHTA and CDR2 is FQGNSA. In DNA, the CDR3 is TGTGCCAGCACTGCCCGGGACAGGGGTGTCAATTCACCCCTCCACTTT. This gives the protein CASTARDRGVNSPLHF.

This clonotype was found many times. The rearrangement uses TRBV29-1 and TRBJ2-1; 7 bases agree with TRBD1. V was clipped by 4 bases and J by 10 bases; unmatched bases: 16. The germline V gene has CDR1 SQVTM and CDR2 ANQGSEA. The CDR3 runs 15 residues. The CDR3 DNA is TGCAGCGTTGTAGATTCAAACAGGGGACCCTCGGAGCAGTTCTTC. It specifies CSVVDSNRGPSEQFF.

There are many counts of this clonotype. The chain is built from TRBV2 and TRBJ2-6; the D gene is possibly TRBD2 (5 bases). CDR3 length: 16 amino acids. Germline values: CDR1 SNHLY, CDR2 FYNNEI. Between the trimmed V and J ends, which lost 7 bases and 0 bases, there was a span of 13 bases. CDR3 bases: TGTGCCAGCAAGAGGACTCCCGACTCTGGGGCCAACGTCCTGACTTTC. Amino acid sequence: CASKRTPDSGANVLTF.

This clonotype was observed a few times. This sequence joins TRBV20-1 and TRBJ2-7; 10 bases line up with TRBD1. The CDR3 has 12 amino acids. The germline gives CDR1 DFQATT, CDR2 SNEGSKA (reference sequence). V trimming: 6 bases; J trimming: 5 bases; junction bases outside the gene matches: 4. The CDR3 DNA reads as TGCAGTGCCCCAGGGACAGGGGACGAGCAGTACTTC. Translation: CSAPGTGDEQYF.

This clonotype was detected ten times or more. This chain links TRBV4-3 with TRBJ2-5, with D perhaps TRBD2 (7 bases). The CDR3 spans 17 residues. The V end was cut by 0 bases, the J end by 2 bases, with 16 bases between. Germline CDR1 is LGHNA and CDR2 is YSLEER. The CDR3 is CASSQDLGGGLQETQYF. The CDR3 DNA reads TGCGCCAGCAGCCAAGATCTTGGGGGGGGCCTACAAGAGACCCAGTACTTC.

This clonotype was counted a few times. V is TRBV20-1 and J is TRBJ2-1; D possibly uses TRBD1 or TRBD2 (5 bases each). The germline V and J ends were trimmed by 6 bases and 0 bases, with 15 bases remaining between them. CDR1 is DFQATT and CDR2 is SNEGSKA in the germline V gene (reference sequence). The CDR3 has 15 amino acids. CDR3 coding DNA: TGCAGTGCCGGTTCGGGACCTATCTCCTACAATGAGCAGTTCTTC. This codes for CSAGSGPISYNEQFF.